A selection of T cell receptor beta chains follows, all from one sample in a study of blood T cells in healthy people across ages. TCRdb reprocessed the 5' RACE reads with MiXCR, giving one entry per CDR3 protein. The sample lists 600,000 to 1,000,000 distinct CDR3 sequences, 25% occurring once. The sample also formed part of further work on T cells of mothers and their children.

Sequences were obtained from blood. The receptors were gathered from a boy younger than 18 in good health. Both conserved end residues are part of each CDR3. The D gene is left open where the match is weak. Clone size is stated in some rows and not others, as once, few, many or a class when expanded.

v_call: TRBV7-6
d_call: .
clone_size: many
j_call: TRBJ2-5
cdr3_nt: TGTGCCAGCAGCTATGCTTTCAGCCAAGAGACCCAGTACTTC
cdr3_aa: CASSYAFSQETQYF

v_call: TRBV20-1
d_call: .
clone_size: .
j_call: TRBJ1-1
cdr3_nt: TGCAGTGGAATCCGAGACGGGCGCCGGAACACTGAAGCTTTCTTT
cdr3_aa: CSGIRDGRRNTEAFF

v_call: TRBV6-2/TRBV6-3
d_call: .
clone_size: few
j_call: TRBJ1-5
cdr3_nt: TGTGCCAGCAGTTCCGGCGCAGGGATCTTTACTCAGCCCCAGCATTTT
cdr3_aa: CASSSGAGIFTQPQHF

v_call: TRBV7-9
d_call: .
clone_size: .
j_call: TRBJ1-4
cdr3_nt: TGTGCCAGCAGTACCGGGACGGTGGATGAAAAACTGTTTTTT
cdr3_aa: CASSTGTVDEKLFF

v_call: TRBV9
d_call: .
clone_size: few
j_call: TRBJ2-3
cdr3_nt: TGTGCCAGCAGCTTCGGGGCTAGATCTAGCACAGATACGCAGTATTTT
cdr3_aa: CASSFGARSSTDTQYF

v_call: TRBV6-1
d_call: .
clone_size: .
j_call: TRBJ2-5
cdr3_nt: TGTGCCAGCAGTCTCCTTAGGGGTCTCAGGACAGCACAAGAGACCCAGTACTTC
cdr3_aa: CASSLLRGLRTAQETQYF

v_call: TRBV10-3
d_call: .
clone_size: .
j_call: TRBJ2-7
cdr3_nt: TGTGCCATCAGGCCGGGACACAAAACCTACGAGCAGTACTTC
cdr3_aa: CAIRPGHKTYEQYF

v_call: TRBV11-2
d_call: .
clone_size: few
j_call: TRBJ2-5
cdr3_nt: TGTGCCAGCAGCTTTTTGGGACCAGAGACCCAGTACTTC
cdr3_aa: CASSFLGPETQYF

v_call: TRBV30
d_call: .
clone_size: .
j_call: TRBJ2-6
cdr3_nt: TGTGCCTCAACCCAGGGTACCGGGGCCAACGTCCTGACTTTC
cdr3_aa: CASTQGTGANVLTF

v_call: TRBV4-3
d_call: .
clone_size: .
j_call: TRBJ2-7
cdr3_nt: TGCGCCAGCAGCCAAGATTACCAACTAGTTAGCTACGAGCAGTACTTC
cdr3_aa: CASSQDYQLVSYEQYF

v_call: TRBV29-1
d_call: .
clone_size: few
j_call: TRBJ2-3
cdr3_nt: TGCAGCGTTGAAGACCAGACATCTACTAGCACAGATACGCAGTATTTT
cdr3_aa: CSVEDQTSTSTDTQYF

v_call: TRBV7-9
d_call: .
clone_size: few
j_call: TRBJ1-1
cdr3_nt: TGTGCCAGCAGCTCCGGAGACCTGAACACTGAAGCTTTCTTT
cdr3_aa: CASSSGDLNTEAFF

v_call: TRBV9
d_call: .
clone_size: .
j_call: TRBJ2-5
cdr3_nt: TGTGCCAGCAGCGTATTAAACGGGATTGGGGAGACCCAGTACTTC
cdr3_aa: CASSVLNGIGETQYF

v_call: TRBV4-1
d_call: TRBD1
clone_size: many
j_call: TRBJ2-5
cdr3_nt: TGCGCCAGCAGCCACCCGACAGGGGGAGAAGAGACCCAGTACTTC
cdr3_aa: CASSHPTGGEETQYF

v_call: TRBV2
d_call: .
clone_size: .
j_call: TRBJ1-1
cdr3_nt: TGTGCCAGCAGAATGGGGGACCTGAACACTGAAGCTTTCTTT
cdr3_aa: CASRMGDLNTEAFF

v_call: TRBV20-1
d_call: .
clone_size: few
j_call: TRBJ1-1
cdr3_nt: TGCAGTGCTGCGGCGGCTGAAGCTTTCTTT
cdr3_aa: CSAAAAEAFF

v_call: TRBV7-9
d_call: TRBD1
clone_size: few
j_call: TRBJ1-1
cdr3_nt: TGTGCCTGCAGCTTAGGGGGACAGGGGAACACTGAAGCTTTCTTT
cdr3_aa: CACSLGGQGNTEAFF

v_call: TRBV6-2/TRBV6-3
d_call: TRBD2
clone_size: few
j_call: TRBJ2-7
cdr3_nt: TGTGCCAGCAGTTACTCGAAGCGGGAGGGCCTCCTCCTCGAGCAGTACTTC
cdr3_aa: CASSYSKREGLLLEQYF

v_call: TRBV20-1
d_call: .
clone_size: .
j_call: TRBJ2-1
cdr3_nt: TGCAGTGCTAGAGATCGGGCGTGGGCGGGATACAATGAGCAGTTCTTC
cdr3_aa: CSARDRAWAGYNEQFF

v_call: TRBV28
d_call: TRBD2
clone_size: few
j_call: TRBJ2-3
cdr3_nt: TGTGCCAGCAGTCCGGGACTAGCGGGAGCAGATACGCAGTATTTT
cdr3_aa: CASSPGLAGADTQYF

v_call: TRBV3-1
d_call: .
clone_size: .
j_call: TRBJ1-4
cdr3_nt: TGTGCCAGCAGCCCCCCCCGTGGACACGAACTTGAAAAACTGTTTTTT
cdr3_aa: CASSPPRGHELEKLFF

v_call: TRBV3-1
d_call: TRBD2
clone_size: .
j_call: TRBJ2-2
cdr3_nt: TGTGCCAGCAGCCAAGTGCGCCTGGGGACTAGCGGGGAGAACACCGGGGAGCTGTTTTTT
cdr3_aa: CASSQVRLGTSGENTGELFF

v_call: TRBV4-1
d_call: .
clone_size: .
j_call: TRBJ2-7
cdr3_nt: TGCGCCAGCAGCCAAGCGGTTACTACCTACGAGCAGTACTTC
cdr3_aa: CASSQAVTTYEQYF

v_call: TRBV7-2
d_call: .
clone_size: .
j_call: TRBJ1-5
cdr3_nt: TGTGCCAGCAGCTTAGCGGGTACGGGGGGCTATGATCAGCCCCAGCATTTT
cdr3_aa: CASSLAGTGGYDQPQHF

v_call: TRBV20-1
d_call: .
clone_size: few
j_call: TRBJ2-7
cdr3_nt: TGCAGTGCTAGAGAGATGGGTTGGAGCCCCTACGAGCAGTACTTC
cdr3_aa: CSAREMGWSPYEQYF